The 17 T cell receptor beta chains reported below all come from one sample, sequenced in a study of post-analysis software for immune sequencing data. For these receptors, no antigen is known. General observations from the study: Included in a set of roughly five TRBV segments more frequent in patients than controls were TRBV5-6, TRBV5-1 and TRBV20-1.

Unique molecular identifiers featured in each of the TCR beta cDNA libraries. TCRdb ran MiXCR on the PCR reads and lists one entry per CDR3 protein. The sample comprises about 820,000 distinct CDR3 sequences, about 50% of which are singletons, and approximately 4.2% rests with the top ten. Sequenced: blood. All receptors derive from a girl between 10 and 17 years old with multiple sclerosis.

This clonotype was seen repeatedly, ten times or more. The rearrangement joins TRBV7-3 to TRBJ2-5; 9 bases align to TRBD2. The V and J ends lost 8 bases and 2 bases, in that order; junction bases with no gene match: 6. The CDR3 runs 14 residues. Germline loops: CDR1 SGHTA, CDR2 FQGTGA. CDR3 nucleotides: TGTGCCAGCTCGCTAGCGGGGCTTCAAGAGACCCAGTACTTC. Translating gives CASSLAGLQETQYF.

This chain joins TRBV29-1 and TRBJ2-1, with 9 bases aligning to TRBD2. CDR1 and CDR2 from the germline V gene are SQVTM and ANQGSEA. Trimming removed 7 bases from V and 5 bases from J; junction bases left unmatched: 6. CDR3 length equals 13 residues. The CDR3 loop reads CSAWTSVDNEQFF. Here the CDR3 DNA reads TGCAGCGCCTGGACTAGCGTCGACAATGAGCAGTTCTTC.

The genes are TRBV10-1 and TRBJ1-1; the D is unclear. The V gene's germline CDR1 is WNHNN and CDR2 SYGVQD (reference sequence). CDR3 length: 13 amino acids. Trimming took off 1 base at V and 6 bases at J, with 9 bases between the two ends. The CDR3 spells CASSEFLGSEAFF. CDR3 nucleotide sequence: TGCGCCAGCAGTGAGTTCTTGGGTTCTGAAGCTTTCTTT.

This chain uses TRBV5-1 with TRBJ2-4; D tentatively reads TRBD1 or TRBD2 (7 bases each). Matching the DNA end better, TRBJ2-7 makes the J call doubtful. CDR3 length: 13 amino acids. Germline V gene sequence: CDR1 SGHRS, CDR2 YFSETQ. Here the CDR3 reads CASGQGGFYEQYF. CDR3 nucleotides: TGCGCCAGCGGCCAGGGGGGGTTTTACGAGCAGTACTTC.

A few counts support this clonotype. This chain connects TRBV4-1 to TRBJ2-1; D call uncertain. Trimming cost V 5 bases and J 6 bases, with 14 bases left between them. CDR1 and CDR2 (germline): MGHRA, YSYEKL. The CDR3 sequence is 14 residues long. The CDR3 DNA is TGCGCCAGCAGCACCACAACCGGTCGCAATGAGCAGTTCTTC. It translates to CASSTTTGRNEQFF.

The CDR3: CSVEGVSSSYEQYF. CDR3 in DNA: TGCAGCGTTGAGGGCGTTAGCAGCTCCTACGAGCAGTACTTC. The V and J genes are TRBV29-1 and TRBJ2-7; D gene uncertain. Germline V gene data show CDR1 as SQVTM and CDR2 as ANQGSEA. V was shortened by 3 bases and J by 0 bases, with 12 bases between the two germline ends. The length of the CDR3 is 14 residues.

This chain uses TRBV18 with TRBJ1-2; no firm D call. The ends were cut back, 3 bases at V and 3 bases at J, with 11 bases in the middle. Germline V gene lookup returns CDR1 KGHSH and CDR2 LQKENI. This CDR3 is 14 amino acids long. CDR3 sequence (DNA): TGTGCCAGCTCACCGGTCGTTAAGGACTATGGCTACACCTTC. Residues: CASSPVVKDYGYTF.

The chain carries TRBV29-1 and TRBJ2-7, with a possible D match to TRBD2 (6 bases). CDR1 is SQVTM and CDR2 is ANQGSEA in the germline V gene. CDR3 size: 12 residues. V lost 4 bases and J lost 2, with 9 bases in between. CDR3 region: CSVVLATYEQYF. CDR3 DNA: TGCAGCGTTGTACTAGCCACCTACGAGCAGTACTTC.

Only a few counts were recorded for this clonotype. The chain has TRBV6-4 and TRBJ2-3, with D uncertain. The V end lost 0 bases, the J end lost 4 bases, and 5 bases lay between the germline ends. CDR3 size: 13 residues. From germline, CDR1 is MRHNA and CDR2 SNTAGT. CDR3 DNA: TGTGCCAGCAGTGACTCTACTTCAGATACGCAGTATTTT. Its translation: CASSDSTSDTQYF.

This clonotype came up once. A junction boundary mismatches the germline segment, possibly from a read error. The rearrangement uses TRBV6-2 or TRBV6-3 and TRBJ2-7; tentative D call: TRBD2 (5 bases). The closer fit of TRBJ2-5 to the DNA end suggests the J call may be wrong. Germline V gene lookup returns CDR1 MNHEY and CDR2 SVGEGT. This CDR3 is built from 15 residues. In DNA, the CDR3 is TGTGCCGGCAGTAGAACCCAGGACTCCCCTGAGACCCAGTACTTC. It yields the protein CAGSRTQDSPETQYF.

The genes are TRBV14 and TRBJ2-1; maybe TRBD2 (6 bases). This CDR3 region has 16 residues. CDR1 and CDR2 (germline): SGHDN, FVKESK. Between the trimmed V and J ends, which lost 0 bases and 10 bases, there was a span of 19 bases. CDR3 DNA: TGTGCCAGCAGCCAAGATCTCGGTCTGGGGACTTTCGAGCAGTTCTTC. Protein product: CASSQDLGLGTFEQFF.

The rearrangement joins TRBV2 to TRBJ2-1; 8 bases fit TRBD2. The germline CDR1 and CDR2 sequences are SNHLY and FYNNEI. CDR3 length: 16 amino acids. V gave up 3 bases and J gave up 0 bases; unmatched junction bases: 4. In nucleotides, the CDR3 is TGTGCCAGCAGTGACGCGGGGGGAAGCTCCTACAATGAGCAGTTCTTC. This codes for CASSDAGGSSYNEQFF.

This clonotype was counted a few times. V gene TRBV18 combines with J gene TRBJ2-1; 11 positions match TRBD2. Trimming took 3 bases from V and 5 from J; bases not matched to a gene: 9. CDR1 and CDR2 from the germline V gene are KGHSH and LQKENI. This CDR3 spans 17 amino acids. In DNA form, the CDR3 reads TGTGCCAGCTCACCTAACCGACCGGGACTAGCGGACAATGAGCAGTTCTTC. Residues: CASSPNRPGLADNEQFF. The full variable domain, with the rest looked up from reference TRBV18 and TRBJ2-1, is NAGVMQNPRHLVRRRGQEARLRCSPMKGHSHVYWYRQLPEEGLKFMVYLQKENIIDESGMPKERFSAEFPKEGPSILRIQQVVRGDSAAYFCASSPNRPGLADNEQFFGPGTRLTVL.

The gene calls are TRBV25-1 and TRBJ2-5; possibly TRBD1 for D (5 bases). The closer fit of TRBJ2-7 to the DNA end suggests the J call may be wrong. Germline CDR1 reads MGHDK; CDR2 reads SYGVNS. This CDR3 has 14 amino acids. The DNA of the CDR3 is TGTGCCAGCAGTGAACAGGGTGGTAGGTACGAGCAGTACTTC. It codes for CASSEQGGRYEQYF.

This rearrangement joins TRBV5-1 to TRBJ2-4, with TRBD2 matching over 9 bases. The J call could be wrong; TRBJ2-7 is a better fit for the DNA end. This CDR3 contains 14 residues. Germline CDR1 reads SGHRS; CDR2 reads YFSETQ. The CDR3 nucleotides read TGCGCCAGCAGCTTGGGACTAGCGGAGTACGAGCAGTACTTC. Protein product: CASSLGLAEYEQYF.

The chain carries TRBV3-1 and TRBJ2-4, with D unresolved. The CDR3 is 16 amino acids. Trimming cost V 0 bases and J 8 bases, with 17 bases left between them. The V gene's germline CDR1 is LGHDT and CDR2 YNNKEL (reference sequence). The CDR3 loop reads CASSQDSPALLDIQYF. The CDR3, as DNA: TGTGCCAGCAGCCAAGATTCGCCTGCCCTATTAGACATTCAGTACTTC.

J is TRBJ2-7 and V is TRBV15; D not resolved. Between the trimmed V and J ends, which lost 5 bases and 9 bases, there was a span of 14 bases. The CDR3 loop spans 12 amino acids. Germline V lookup: CDR1 LNHNV, CDR2 YYDKDF (reference sequence). This CDR3 reads CATSSPGEAQYF. In DNA form, the CDR3 reads TGTGCCACCAGCTCACCTGGTGAGGCGCAGTACTTC.